Below, 2 T cell receptor beta chains from the same sample are listed, as sequenced in a study of blood T cell repertoires in COVID-19. The assay was immunoSEQ multiplex PCR, and TCRdb's table has in-frame clones only and misses some. This table holds roughly 190,000 clones, around 87% found once. The sample was PBMCs or T cells enriched from blood (not recorded which). Source of these receptors: a woman between 25 and 40 years old who had recovered from COVID-19.

The chain joins TRBV19 to TRBJ2-1, with 13 bases that match TRBD2. The CDR3 sequence is 15 residues long. From germline, CDR1 is LNHDA and CDR2 SQIVND (reference sequence). V was clipped by 1 base and J by 8 bases; unmatched bases: 2. For the CDR3, the DNA is TGTGCCAGTAGTATAGGTACTAGCGGGGGGGATGAGCAGTTCTTC. Translation: CASSIGTSGGDEQFF.

The genes are TRBV9 and TRBJ1-1; D uncertain. Trimming took off 0 bases at V and 1 base at J, with 7 bases between the two ends. The CDR3 contains 14 residues. The germline V gene encodes CDR1 SGDLS and CDR2 YYNGEE. This CDR3 reads CASSVDGGNTEAFF. The CDR3, as DNA: TGTGCCAGCAGCGTAGACGGAGGGAACACTGAAGCTTTCTTT. Filled out from reference TRBV9 and TRBJ1-1, the complete variable domain reads DSGVTQTPKHLITATGQRVTLRCSPRSGDLSVYWYQQSLDQGLQFLIQYYNGEERAKGNILERFSAQQFPDLHSELNLSSLELGDSALYFCASSVDGGNTEAFFGQGTRLTVV.